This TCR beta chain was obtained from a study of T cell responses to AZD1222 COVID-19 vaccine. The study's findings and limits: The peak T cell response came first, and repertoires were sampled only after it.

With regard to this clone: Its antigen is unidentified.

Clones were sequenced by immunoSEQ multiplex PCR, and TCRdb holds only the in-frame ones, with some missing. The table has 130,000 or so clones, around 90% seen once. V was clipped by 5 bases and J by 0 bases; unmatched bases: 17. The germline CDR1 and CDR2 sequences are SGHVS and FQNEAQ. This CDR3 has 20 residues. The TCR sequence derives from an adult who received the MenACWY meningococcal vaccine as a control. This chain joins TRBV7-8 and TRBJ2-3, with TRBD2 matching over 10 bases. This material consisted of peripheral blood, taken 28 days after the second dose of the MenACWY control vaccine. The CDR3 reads CASSPRLAGFRGGSTDTQYF. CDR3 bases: TGTGCCAGCAGCCCGAGACTAGCGGGTTTTCGTGGGGGTAGCACAGATACGCAGTATTTT.